Sequencing of this T cell receptor beta chain was carried out in a study of T cells expressing NK-cell markers. For the study at large: Sorted CD3+CD56+NKG2C+, CD3+CD56+NKG2C- and CD3+CD56-NKG2C+ T-cell subsets were beta-chain profiled. Serological testing identified seven of the eight sequenced donors as HCMV-seropositive and one as seronegative.

Concerning this clonotype itself: The antigen remains unidentified.

Study-wide results and caveats: The share of CD8+ T cells held by dominant NKG2C+ clonotypes was 1.0-7.0% in several donors.

UMIs were included in TCR beta cDNA generated by 5'RACE template switching. After re-calling the 5' RACE reads, TCRdb lists one entry per CDR3 protein, DNA absent. The sample holds about 380,000 distinct CDR3 sequences. The CDR3 length is 17 residues. Per the germline V gene, CDR1 is SEHNR and CDR2 is FQNEAQ (reference sequence). The TCR sequence derives from a man aged 18-75 years in good health. The chain uses TRBV7-9 and TRBJ1-2. The sample comprised blood T cells: a sorted CD56 or NKG2C T cell subset, CD4+ or CD8+ T cells, or bulk PBMC T cells (not recorded which). The CDR3 loop reads CASSLKGQRINLNGYTF.